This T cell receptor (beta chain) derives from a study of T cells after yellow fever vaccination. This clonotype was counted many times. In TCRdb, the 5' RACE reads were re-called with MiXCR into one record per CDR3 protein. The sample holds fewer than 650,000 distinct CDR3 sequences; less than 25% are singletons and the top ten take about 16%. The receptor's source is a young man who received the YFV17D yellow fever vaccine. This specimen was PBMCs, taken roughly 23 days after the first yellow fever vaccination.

CDR3 in DNA: TGTGCCAGCAGCCATAATGGGCCTGTTGAGCAGTTCTTC. Encoded protein: CASSHNGPVEQFF. The chain has TRBV3-1 and TRBJ2-1; no clear D gene. Germline values: CDR1 LGHDT, CDR2 YNNKEL (reference sequence). Deletions cut 3 bases from V and 9 bases from J, with 12 bases between. This CDR3 has 13 amino acids.